This TCR beta chain was sequenced during a study of T cell changes during pregnancy in multiple sclerosis. Repertoires were generated with immunoSEQ multiplex PCR, while TCRdb's copy carries only in-frame clones and drops some. Of more than 25,000 clones in the sample, roughly nine tenths are singletons; the top ten hold 4.5% to 5.5%. There are 14 residues in the CDR3. V shed 4 bases and J shed 7 bases, with 13 bases lying between them. Germline values: CDR1 MNHEY, CDR2 SVGAGI. The sequencing here drew on peripheral blood, taken in the first trimester of pregnancy. The receptor comes from a female donor in good health, enrolled as a control in a pregnancy study. The chain recombines TRBV6-5 with TRBJ2-2; TRBD2 might be the D (6 bases). The CDR3 loop is CASSWRGRIGELFF. The CDR3 bases are TGTGCCAGCAGTTGGCGGGGCCGAATCGGGGAGCTGTTTTTT.